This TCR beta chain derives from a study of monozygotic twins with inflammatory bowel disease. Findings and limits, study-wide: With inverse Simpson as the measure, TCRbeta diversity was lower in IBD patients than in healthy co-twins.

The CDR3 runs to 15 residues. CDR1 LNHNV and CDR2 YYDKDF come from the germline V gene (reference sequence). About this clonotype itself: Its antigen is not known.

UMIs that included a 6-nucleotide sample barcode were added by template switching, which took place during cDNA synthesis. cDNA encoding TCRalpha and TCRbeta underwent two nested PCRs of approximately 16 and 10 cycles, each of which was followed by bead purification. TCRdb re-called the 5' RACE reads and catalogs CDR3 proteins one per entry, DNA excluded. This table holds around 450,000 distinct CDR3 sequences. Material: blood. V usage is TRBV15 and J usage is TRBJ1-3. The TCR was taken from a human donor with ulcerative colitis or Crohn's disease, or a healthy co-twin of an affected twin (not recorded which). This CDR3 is CATSRERGPGNTIYF.